This record concerns one T cell receptor (beta chain) sequence. Cohorts were assigned according to the clinical history that participants reported. Only in-frame clones appear in the TCRdb table, and some are missing; sequencing was by immunoSEQ multiplex PCR. This table holds approximately 440,000 clones, around 91% found once. This entry is derived from a study of blood T cell repertoires in COVID-19. The CDR3 loop spans 16 amino acids. The germline V gene has CDR1 LNHDA and CDR2 SQIVND (reference sequence). The V end was cut by 3 bases, the J end by 8 bases, with 19 bases between. The TCR originated in a man between 18 and 35 years old who had recovered from COVID-19. The chain carries TRBV19 and TRBJ1-4; D is unclear. Sequenced: PBMCs or T cells enriched from blood (not recorded which). CDR3 residues: CASSMDRLGSREKLFF. CDR3 DNA: TGTGCCAGTAGTATGGATCGCTTGGGGAGTCGGGAAAAACTGTTTTTT.